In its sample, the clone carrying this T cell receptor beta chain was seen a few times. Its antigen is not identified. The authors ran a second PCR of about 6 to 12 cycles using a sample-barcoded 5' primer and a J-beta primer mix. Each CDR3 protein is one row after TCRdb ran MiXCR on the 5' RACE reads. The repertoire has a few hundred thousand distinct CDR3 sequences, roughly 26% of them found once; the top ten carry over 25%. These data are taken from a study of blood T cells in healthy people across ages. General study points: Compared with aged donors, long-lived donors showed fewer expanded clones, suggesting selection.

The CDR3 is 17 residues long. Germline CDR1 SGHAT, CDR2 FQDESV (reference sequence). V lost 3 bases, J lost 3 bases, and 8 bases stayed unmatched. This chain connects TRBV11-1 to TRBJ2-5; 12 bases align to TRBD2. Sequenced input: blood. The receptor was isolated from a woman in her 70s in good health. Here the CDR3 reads CASSFDGRLAGEETQYF. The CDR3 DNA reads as TGTGCCAGCAGCTTTGACGGACGACTAGCGGGAGAAGAGACCCAGTACTTC.